These T cell receptor beta chains were read from a single sample in a study of T cell responses to AZD1222 COVID-19 vaccine. Clones were sequenced by immunoSEQ multiplex PCR, and TCRdb holds only the in-frame ones, with some missing. This sample has about 120,000 clones, with approximately 85% found just once. Specimen: peripheral blood, collected on day 0 of MenACWY control vaccination. Receptor source: an adult in good health. CDR3s include the opening cysteine and the closing phenylalanine or tryptophan. The order of the fields is CDR3 length, J gene, D gene, V gene, clone size, CDR3 DNA, CDR3 protein. D genes are given only for firm matches. Not all rows give a size; the values are once, few, many and, for expanded clones, a class.

length: 15; J: TRBJ1-5; D: -; V: TRBV19; size: -; DNA: TGTGCCAGTAGTAAAACCCGCAGGCACGAACAGCCCCAGCATTTT; CDR3: CASSKTRRHEQPQHF
length: 14; J: TRBJ1-1; D: TRBD1; V: TRBV18; size: -; DNA: TGTGCCAGCTCACGGGGACAGACGAACACTGAAGCTTTCTTT; CDR3: CASSRGQTNTEAFF
length: 16; J: TRBJ2-3; D: -; V: TRBV3-1/TRBV3-2; size: -; DNA: TGTGCCAGCAGCCAAGGGCGGGGCCTATGGGGAGATACGCAGTATTTT; CDR3: CASSQGRGLWGDTQYF
length: 15; J: TRBJ1-1; D: -; V: TRBV19; size: -; DNA: TGTGCCAGTTACCCCTTAGTGGGCCCGAACACTGAAGCTTTCTTT; CDR3: CASYPLVGPNTEAFF
length: 13; J: TRBJ1-6; D: -; V: TRBV28; size: -; DNA: TGTGCCAGCCTCCCCTCCTATAATTCACCCCTCCACTTT; CDR3: CASLPSYNSPLHF
length: 15; J: TRBJ1-2; D: TRBD1; V: TRBV6-2/TRBV6-3; size: once; DNA: TGTGCCAGCAGTTTACTCAGGACAGGGGACTATGGCTACACCTTC; CDR3: CASSLLRTGDYGYTF
length: 15; J: TRBJ1-2; D: -; V: TRBV7-2; size: -; DNA: TGTGCCAGCAGCTCACAGCGGGAAGTGGGGACTGGCTACACCTTC; CDR3: CASSSQREVGTGYTF
length: 14; J: TRBJ1-6; D: TRBD1; V: TRBV5-5; size: -; DNA: TGTGCCAGCAGCCGCACAGGGGTGTATTCACCCCTCCACTTT; CDR3: CASSRTGVYSPLHF
length: 11; J: TRBJ1-1; D: -; V: TRBV6-6; size: -; DNA: TGTGCCAGCAGTTACGGGGGCACGGCTTTCTTT; CDR3: CASSYGGTAFF
length: 13; J: TRBJ1-2; D: -; V: TRBV29-1; size: -; DNA: TGCAGCGTTGCAGGACAACTGCAATATGGCTACACCTTC; CDR3: CSVAGQLQYGYTF
length: 15; J: TRBJ1-1; D: TRBD1; V: TRBV18; size: -; DNA: TGTGCCAGCTCACCCCACAGGGGTCGTTGGTCTGAAGCTTTCTTT; CDR3: CASSPHRGRWSEAFF
length: 16; J: TRBJ2-6; D: -; V: TRBV5-5; size: -; DNA: TGTGCCAGCAGCCCAGAAGCTACCTCTGGGGCCAACGTCCTGACTTTC; CDR3: CASSPEATSGANVLTF
length: 13; J: TRBJ1-4; D: -; V: TRBV19; size: few; DNA: TGTGCCAGTAGTTCTCAGTCTAATGAAAAACTGTTTTTT; CDR3: CASSSQSNEKLFF
length: 17; J: TRBJ2-2; D: -; V: TRBV28; size: -; DNA: TGTGCCAGCAGTTTTGGGGGTACCCGCGCGAACACCGGGGAGCTGTTTTTT; CDR3: CASSFGGTRANTGELFF
length: 14; J: TRBJ1-2; D: TRBD1; V: TRBV27; size: once; DNA: TGTGCCAGCAGTCCTGGGACAGGGGGCAATCGCTACACCTTC; CDR3: CASSPGTGGNRYTF
length: 15; J: TRBJ1-5; D: -; V: TRBV7-2; size: -; DNA: TGTGCCAGCAGCCAAACAGGGAATAGCAATCAGCCCCAGCATTTT; CDR3: CASSQTGNSNQPQHF
length: 15; J: TRBJ1-3; D: -; V: TRBV7-8; size: -; DNA: TGTGCCAGCAGCTCAGACACCGAAACCGGAAACACCATATATTTT; CDR3: CASSSDTETGNTIYF
length: 15; J: TRBJ1-1; D: -; V: TRBV27; size: -; DNA: TGTGCCAGCAGTTTGTCCTTCGCAGGGAACACTGAAGCTTTCTTT; CDR3: CASSLSFAGNTEAFF
length: 13; J: TRBJ2-2; D: -; V: TRBV27; size: once; DNA: TGTGCCAGCAGTTTAGGCTCACGCGGGGAGCTGTTTTTT; CDR3: CASSLGSRGELFF
length: 15; J: TRBJ1-2; D: -; V: TRBV5-1; size: -; DNA: TGCGCCAGCAGCTTGGGCAGCATCGGGTCCTATGGCTACACCTTC; CDR3: CASSLGSIGSYGYTF
length: 16; J: TRBJ2-7; D: -; V: TRBV23-1; size: -; DNA: TGCGCCAGCAAAGAACAGGACTGCCCTGATTTATACGAGCAGTACTTC; CDR3: CASKEQDCPDLYEQYF
length: 15; J: TRBJ2-7; D: -; V: TRBV7-2; size: -; DNA: TGTGCCAGCAGCCGCCAGGGACACCAATGCTACGAGCAGTACTTC; CDR3: CASSRQGHQCYEQYF
length: 13; J: TRBJ2-3; D: -; V: TRBV24-1; size: -; DNA: TGTGCCACCAGTGCGATCCATGGGGATACGCAGTATTTT; CDR3: CATSAIHGDTQYF
length: 15; J: TRBJ2-7; D: TRBD1; V: TRBV7-7; size: -; DNA: TGTGCTAGCAGCCCCCGGGGACAGCACTCCTACGAGCAGTACTTC; CDR3: CASSPRGQHSYEQYF
length: 8; J: TRBJ2-7; D: -; V: TRBV10-1; size: few; DNA: TGCGCCAGCAGGGACAAGTACTTC; CDR3: CASRDKYF
length: 14; J: TRBJ2-5; D: TRBD1; V: TRBV7-8; size: -; DNA: TGTGCCTGCTCCGCCAACAGGGGTAGAGAGACCCAGTACTTC; CDR3: CACSANRGRETQYF
length: 16; J: TRBJ1-2; D: -; V: TRBV13; size: -; DNA: TGTGCCAGCAGCGCGAGGGGGAAAGGGAAAGGGTATGGCTACACCTTC; CDR3: CASSARGKGKGYGYTF